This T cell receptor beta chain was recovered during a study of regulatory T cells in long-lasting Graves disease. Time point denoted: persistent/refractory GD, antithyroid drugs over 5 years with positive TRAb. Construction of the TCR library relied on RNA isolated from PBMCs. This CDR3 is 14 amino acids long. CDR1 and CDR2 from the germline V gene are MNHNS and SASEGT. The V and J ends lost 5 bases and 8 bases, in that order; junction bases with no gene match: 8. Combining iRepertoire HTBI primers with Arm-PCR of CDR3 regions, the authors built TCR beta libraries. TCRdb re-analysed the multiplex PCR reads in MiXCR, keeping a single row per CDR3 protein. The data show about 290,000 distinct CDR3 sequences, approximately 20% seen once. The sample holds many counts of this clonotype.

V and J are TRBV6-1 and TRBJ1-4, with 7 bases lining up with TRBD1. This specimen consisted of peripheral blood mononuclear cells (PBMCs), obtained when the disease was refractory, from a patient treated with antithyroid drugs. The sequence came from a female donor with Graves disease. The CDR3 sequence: CASSRQGLREKLFF. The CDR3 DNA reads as TGTGCCAGCAGTAGACAGGGTCTTCGCGAAAAACTGTTTTTT.